This T cell receptor beta chain was observed in a study of vaccination and CD4 T cells after COVID-19 (dated by TCRdb to between 2021 and 2022). General notes on the study: Convalescent patients had a positive SARS-CoV-2 result on nasal swab PCR, and of these patients, some 10 had mild disease and one had severe disease. Six males and four females were included in the convalescent cohort, with two Hispanic individuals, seven Caucasians, two Asians and one multiracial person represented. Each participant got two doses of either the Pfizer-BioNTech BNT162b2 vaccine (n=8) or the Moderna mRNA-1273 vaccine (n=2). Post-COVID blood samples were collected from convalescent patients a median of roughly 100 days after diagnosis, with a range of roughly 35 to 161 days. Post-vaccine blood samples were taken a median of 72 days after the second vaccine dose, with a range of about 13 to 241 days. The cultures were stimulated with overlapping spike peptide pools from SARS-CoV-2 and from the common cold coronaviruses HCoV-NL63, HCoV-OC43 and HCoV-229E. As controls, cultures received a CEFX viral epitope pool (the positive control), an HIV-1 Nef peptide pool (the negative control), or no peptide at all. In fewer than 12 COVID-19 convalescent patients and several infection-naive healthy vaccine recipients, researchers compared the spike-specific CD4+ TCR repertoire from before mRNA vaccination with the repertoire from after.

The treatment or condition label, as the study defines it: approximately 9-day PBMC culture with coronavirus spike peptide pools or control peptides (ViraFEST assay). The ViraFEST assay was used in the study, in which antigen-specific T cells were expanded with peptide pools and expanded clonotypes were subsequently identified by TCR sequencing. The convalescent patients' positive SARS-CoV-2 PCR tests were from March to December 2020, which was before the Alpha, Beta and Delta variants emerged in the United States. Each well held two million PBMCs cultured with approximately 9.1 ug/ml peptide pools in IMDM containing roughly 4.7% human AB serum and about 10 IU/ml IL-2. On days 3 and 7, half of the culture medium was replaced with fresh IL-2-containing medium. After 10 days of culture, CD4+ T cells were isolated by negative selection using the EasySep CD4+ T cell isolation kit. Ficoll-Paque Plus gradient centrifugation was used to isolate PBMCs from whole blood, and the isolated PBMCs were then either used fresh or cryopreserved at -140C. In general, triplicate wells were set up for every culture condition.

Study-wide findings and limitations: Of the vaccine-specific clones found in convalescent patients, nearly all (304 of 307) were mono-reactive for SARS-CoV-2 spike instead of being cross-reactive with common cold coronaviruses. The number of convalescent patients in the study was relatively small, and the study did not examine early timepoints following natural infection. The median count of SARS-CoV-2-reactive clonotypes went up from 20 to 25 after infection to approximately 40 after vaccination, although the change was not significant. Among the post-vaccine SARS-CoV-2-reactive clones in convalescent patients, a median around 90% showed up only after vaccination, which suggests vaccine-specific priming.

Libraries were constructed by PCR. TCR sequencing of DNA from cultured CD4+ T cells used the Oncomine TCR Beta short-read assay at the Johns Hopkins FTIC core. Genomic DNA was extracted from the cultured CD4+ T cells with the QIAamp micro DNA kit. Oncomine TCR Beta libraries made from cultured CD4+ T cells were pooled using unique dual indexes and sequenced on an Illumina iSeq 100. The original methods were these. Non-productive sequences were removed, and CDR3s not starting with C, not ending with F or W, or shorter than 7 amino acids were discarded. The MANAFEST web application was used to identify antigen-specific clonotypes by comparing peptide-stimulated wells against reference wells and other culture wells. For a clone to be called positive, the clone needed an FDR below 0.05, an odds ratio above 5, and a productive frequency above 0.1% in at least two of three replicate wells. A clonotype counted as cross-reactive if it showed significant expansion both in the SARS-CoV-2 spike wells and in at least one common cold coronavirus spike condition. Similarity between CDR3 sequences was evaluated in R version 3.6.1 using Levenshtein distances (stringdist) and unrooted phylogenetic trees (ape). The public reads were reanalyzed by TCRdb: fastp trimming at Q25, MiXCR alignment, in-frame beta chains only. Records with the same CDR3 protein are collapsed into one entry carrying the most frequent genes and DNA. TCRdb's processing, not the authors' own work, is the source of the V and J calls. This sample is represented by about 14,000 distinct CDR3 sequences; about 25% of them were singletons. The top ten clonotypes cover 6.5% to 9.5% of the sample.

As to this clonotype: What this receptor recognizes is not known. No much larger clone exists at a distance of one base, and base qualities are not known.

V is trimmed back by 3 bases and J by 0 bases, and the junction contains 5 bases that no gene match accounts for. The CDR3 contains 16 residues, cysteine and phenylalanine counted. Only CDR3 DNA remains: 48 bases, in frame from the first base. In this chain, TRBV12-3 or TRBV12-4 is recombined with TRBJ1-2, with 9 bases aligning to TRBD1. Sequencing was done on a sample of CD4+ T cells from blood, cultured in vitro. The sequence came from a human donor who had recovered from COVID-19. The CDR3 corresponds to CASSFDRGTTNYGYTF. The DNA sequence is as follows: TGTGCCAGCAGTTTCGACAGGGGGACTACTAACTATGGCTACACCTTC.